Below are 20 T cell receptor beta chains sequenced from a single sample in a study of CD8 T cells in Susac syndrome. It was with random hexamers that roughly 0.45 to 1 ug RNA was reverse transcribed. TCRdb re-derived calls from the immunoSEQ multiplex PCR reads in MiXCR, one entry per CDR3 protein. The sample yields hundreds of thousands of distinct CDR3 sequences, around 93% seen once. Sequencing was done on a sample of CD4+ T cells from PBMCs. Receptors originate from a human donor with Susac syndrome.

This chain links TRBV20-1 with TRBJ1-2; D gene unclear. Germline V gene data show CDR1 as DFQATT and CDR2 as SNEGSKA (reference sequence). Trimming stripped 3 bases from V and 5 bases from J, with 10 bases between. The CDR3 runs to 12 residues. Here the CDR3 DNA reads TGCAGTGCTAGCCAGGTCGGATATGGCTACACCTTC. Its protein is CSASQVGYGYTF.

This clonotype was observed once. The V and J genes are TRBV12-3 or TRBV12-4 and TRBJ2-2; 9 positions agree with TRBD2. The V and J ends lost 5 bases and 4 bases, in that order; junction bases with no gene match: 8. The CDR3 runs 16 residues. Written as DNA, the CDR3 is TGTGCCAGCAGTCGCCCGGGACTAGCAGTCACCGGGGAGCTGTTTTTT. This encodes CASSRPGLAVTGELFF.

This chain links TRBV6-1 with TRBJ2-1; 12 bases map to TRBD1. Per the germline V gene, CDR1 is MNHNS and CDR2 is SASEGT. The trim removed 7 bases at V and 10 bases at J, leaving 8 bases unmatched. The CDR3 sequence is 14 residues long. CDR3 bases: TGTGCCAGCAAACCGGGACAGGGGGCAGGAGAGCAGTTCTTC. Protein product: CASKPGQGAGEQFF.

The chain recombines TRBV5-4 with TRBJ2-7; no clear D. V gave up 4 bases and J gave up 2 bases, with 16 bases separating them. The V gene's germline CDR1 is SGHNT and CDR2 YYREEE (reference sequence). CDR3 length equals 15 residues. In nucleotides, the CDR3 is TGTGCCAGCAGCCCGGGTGGCAATCCCACCTACGAGCAGTACTTC. This translates into CASSPGGNPTYEQYF.

J is TRBJ1-2 and V is TRBV3-1; D is possibly TRBD1 (5 bases). Between the trimmed V and J ends, which lost 3 bases and 5 bases, there was a span of 16 bases. The CDR3 runs to 15 residues. Germline CDR1 is LGHDT and CDR2 is YNNKEL (reference sequence). CDR3 residues: CASSHPMGLRYGYTF. In nucleotides, the CDR3 is TGTGCCAGCAGCCACCCCATGGGGCTTAGGTATGGCTACACCTTC.

The chain is built from TRBV5-1 and TRBJ2-2, with a weak D call TRBD1 (5 bases). Trimming left V 3 bases short and J 0 bases short, with 12 bases between. Germline V gene lookup returns CDR1 SGHRS and CDR2 YFSETQ. The CDR3 runs 16 residues. In DNA form, the CDR3 reads TGCGCCAGCAGCTCTCGACAGCTCGCGAACACCGGGGAGCTGTTTTTT. It encodes CASSSRQLANTGELFF.

This clonotype was observed a single time. V and J are TRBV20-1 and TRBJ2-1; TRBD2 aligns across 7 bases. The V and J ends lost 3 bases and 0 bases, in that order; junction bases with no gene match: 8. Germline V gene data show CDR1 as DFQATT and CDR2 as SNEGSKA (reference sequence). CDR3 length equals 16 residues. The CDR3 sequence: CSASPALASSYNEQFF. In nucleotides, the CDR3 is TGCAGTGCTAGCCCCGCACTAGCGAGCTCCTACAATGAGCAGTTCTTC.

The gene calls are TRBV30 and TRBJ1-1; D is unclear. There are 13 residues in the CDR3. Trimming removed 0 bases from V and 0 bases from J, with 5 bases in between. Germline V gene lookup returns CDR1 GTSNPN and CDR2 SVGIG (reference sequence). In DNA, the CDR3 is TGTGCCTGGAGTGTACAAATGAACACTGAAGCTTTCTTT. Encoded protein: CAWSVQMNTEAFF.

The chain couples TRBV12-3 or TRBV12-4 to TRBJ1-2; D not certain. The V and J ends lost 1 base and 4 bases respectively, with 13 bases between them. The CDR3 contains 15 residues. In nucleotides, the CDR3 is TGTGCCAGCAGTTTAGGGGCCGGACCTTCCTATGGCTACACCTTC. Amino acid sequence: CASSLGAGPSYGYTF.

Here the CDR3 DNA reads TGTGCCAGCTCACCACAGGAGGAAGCTTTCTTT. Translated, it gives CASSPQEEAFF. The chain recombines TRBV18 with TRBJ1-1, with no clear D. The V gene lost 1 base and the J gene lost 8 bases, with 5 bases spanning the gap. The germline V gene encodes CDR1 KGHSH and CDR2 LQKENI. This CDR3 has 11 amino acids.

The chain employs TRBV4-3 and TRBJ2-7, with a weak D call TRBD1 (6 bases). Per the germline V gene, CDR1 is LGHNA and CDR2 is YSLEER. CDR3 length: 14 residues. The V end lost 4 bases, the J end lost 7 bases, and 17 bases lay between the germline ends. Written as DNA, the CDR3 is TGCGCCAGCAGCCTTAACCCAGGGGCTAGAGAGCAGTACTTC. Protein: CASSLNPGAREQYF.

This chain links TRBV2 with TRBJ1-1; D not certain. V lost 6 bases and J lost 2, with 10 bases in between. Looked up from germline, CDR1 is SNHLY and CDR2 is FYNNEI. The CDR3 has 13 residues. The CDR3 nucleotides are TGTGCCAGCAGGATCTATTTAAACACTGAAGCTTTCTTT. It is translated as CASRIYLNTEAFF.

V is TRBV30 and J is TRBJ2-1; 11 nucleotides align to TRBD2. Germline assignment: CDR1 GTSNPN and CDR2 SVGIG (reference sequence). The junction had 17 bases not matched to a gene; V was cut back by 4 bases and J by 3 bases. This CDR3 spans 19 amino acids. The DNA for the CDR3 is TGTGCCTGGAAACCTAGATTTAGCGGGGGGGCCGATGTCTACAATGAGCAGTTCTTC. Translating it yields CAWKPRFSGGADVYNEQFF. Variable domain in full (rest from reference TRBV30 and TRBJ2-1): SQTIHQWPATLVQPVGSPLSLECTVEGTSNPNLYWYRQAAGRGLQLLFYSVGIGQISSEVPQNLSASRPQDRQFILSSKKLLLSDSGFYLCAWKPRFSGGADVYNEQFFGPGTRLTVL.

The J gene is TRBJ2-1, the V gene TRBV2; no firm D call. Germline CDR1 reads SNHLY; CDR2 reads FYNNEI. V lost 2 bases and J lost 7, with 12 bases in between. The CDR3 covers 14 residues. CDR3 bases: TGTGCCAGCAGTGAACGGGTAGTCGTGAATGAGCAGTTCTTC. It is translated as CASSERVVVNEQFF. Supplemented by reference TRBV2 and TRBJ2-1, the full variable domain reads EPEVTQTPSHQVTQMGQEVILRCVPISNHLYFYWYRQILGQKVEFLVSFYNNEISEKSEIFDDQFSVERPDGSNFTLKIRSTKLEDSAMYFCASSERVVVNEQFFGPGTRLTVL.

The J gene is TRBJ2-1, the V gene TRBV5-4; 11 nucleotides agree with TRBD2. Looked up from germline, CDR1 is SGHNT and CDR2 is YYREEE (reference sequence). The V and J ends lost 4 bases and 4 bases, in that order; junction bases with no gene match: 10. The CDR3 has 17 residues. CDR3 bases: TGTGCCAGCAGCCCTGATGCTAGCGGGGGGCAGTACAATGAGCAGTTCTTC. Translated: CASSPDASGGQYNEQFF.

The DNA for the CDR3 is TGTGCCAGCAGCCAAGTACGGAACTATGGCTACACCTTC. Amino acids: CASSQVRNYGYTF. The chain links TRBV3-1 to TRBJ1-2; unclear D gene. Germline assignment: CDR1 LGHDT and CDR2 YNNKEL (reference sequence). CDR3 size: 13 residues. Trimming cost V 1 base and J 2 bases, with 5 bases left between them.

CDR3 nucleotide sequence: TGCAGTGCCAAGGGGCGGGCTGGGGATACGCAGTATTTT. Translation: CSAKGRAGDTQYF. The chain carries TRBV20-1 and TRBJ2-3; D possibly matches TRBD1 or TRBD2 (5 bases each). CDR1 and CDR2 (germline): DFQATT, SNEGSKA (reference sequence). The germline V and J ends were trimmed by 6 bases and 6 bases, with 16 bases remaining between them. This CDR3 has 13 residues.

The V and J genes are TRBV29-1 and TRBJ1-4; no clear D. The germline V and J ends were trimmed by 5 bases and 7 bases, with 8 bases remaining between them. The V gene's germline CDR1 is SQVTM and CDR2 ANQGSEA. The CDR3 is 11 residues long. CDR3 bases: TGCAGCGTTAGTCCCGGTGAAAAACTGTTTTTT. It specifies CSVSPGEKLFF.

This chain links TRBV6-2 or TRBV6-3 with TRBJ1-6, with TRBD1 identical over 7 bases. CDR1 MNHEY and CDR2 SVGEGT come from the germline V gene. This CDR3 is built from 14 residues. After removal of 7 bases from V and 6 bases from J, the junction contained 6 bases not matched to a gene. The CDR3 region has the DNA TGTGCCAGCACCCGAAGACAGGGTAATTCACCCCTCCACTTT. Translation gives CASTRRQGNSPLHF.

The chain joins TRBV20-1 to TRBJ1-6; tentatively, D is TRBD1 (5 bases). CDR1 is DFQATT, CDR2 SNEGSKA, per germline (reference sequence). The CDR3 runs to 14 residues. Trimming removed 1 base from V and 13 bases from J, with 17 bases in between. As DNA, the CDR3 is TGCAGTGCTAGAGCCGGGACGGATCGATCGCCCCTCCACTTT. The encoded protein is CSARAGTDRSPLHF.